The 12 T cell receptor beta chains in this list originate from one sample, sequenced in a study of vaccination and CD4 T cells after COVID-19. Treatment: roughly 10-day PBMC culture with coronavirus spike peptide pools or control peptides (ViraFEST assay). The assay that was used to sequence DNA from cultured CD4+ T cells was the Oncomine TCR Beta short-read assay. TCRdb independently ran MiXCR on the PCR reads; one entry per CDR3 protein. The sample has about 23,000 distinct CDR3 sequences, more than 40% seen once. Their antigen targets remain unknown. The sequencing used CD4+ T cells from blood, cultured in vitro, collected before SARS-CoV-2 vaccination. These receptors came from a human donor who received a COVID-19 vaccine.

This chain connects TRBV18 to TRBJ2-5; 15 bases align to TRBD2. Germline V gene sequence: CDR1 KGHSH, CDR2 LQKENI. The CDR3 consists of 19 residues. J gave up 3 bases and V 3 bases, and 11 bases lay outside the gene matches. The CDR3 spells CASSPRYGTSGGPKETQYF. The CDR3 DNA reads TGTGCCAGCTCACCGCGATATGGGACTAGCGGGGGGCCCAAAGAGACCCAGTACTTC.

In this sample, this clonotype turned up a few times. This sequence joins TRBV24-1 and TRBJ1-5, with D hard to call. The CDR3 has 14 amino acids. The germline V gene encodes CDR1 KGHDR and CDR2 SFDVKD. With 4 bases removed from V and 5 bases from J, the gap between germline ends came to 11 bases. Here the CDR3 DNA reads TGTGCCACCAGTGAGGACGGGTGGGATCAGCCCCAGCATTTT. Residues: CATSEDGWDQPQHF.

V usage is TRBV27 and J usage is TRBJ2-3; D not resolved. The CDR3 is made up of 15 amino acids. The V gene's germline CDR1 is MNHEY and CDR2 SMNVEV (reference sequence). The germline V and J ends were trimmed by 2 bases and 0 bases, with 9 bases remaining between them. CDR3 sequence (DNA): TGTGCCAGCAGTTTAACGAGCGAGAGCACAGATACGCAGTATTTT. Translating it yields CASSLTSESTDTQYF.

The chain joins TRBV7-9 to TRBJ2-1; 11 nucleotides agree with TRBD2. Trimming took 4 bases from V and 4 from J; bases not matched to a gene: 12. Germline V CDR1 and CDR2: SEHNR, FQNEAQ (reference sequence). The CDR3 totals 18 residues. CDR3 loop: CASSSKLAGAEGYNEQFF. In nucleotides, the CDR3 is TGTGCCAGCAGCTCTAAACTAGCGGGGGCGGAGGGATACAATGAGCAGTTCTTC.

This clonotype occurred a few times. The chain is built from TRBV5-1 and TRBJ1-6; D not certain. Germline loops: CDR1 SGHRS, CDR2 YFSETQ. This CDR3 has 14 amino acids. Trimming cost V 6 bases and J 7 bases, with 14 bases left between them. CDR3 bases: TGCGCCAGCACGGCCGGAAATCCAAATTCACCCCTCCACTTT. Residues: CASTAGNPNSPLHF.

V usage is TRBV12-3 or TRBV12-4 and J usage is TRBJ2-2; D tentatively fits TRBD1 or TRBD2 (6 bases each). V lost 6 bases to trimming and J lost 3 bases, with 14 bases between them. The CDR3 has 15 residues. Here the CDR3 reads CASSNRRGHTGELFF. CDR3 in DNA: TGTGCCAGCAGCAACCGACGGGGGCACACCGGGGAGCTGTTTTTT.

Only one count was recorded for this clonotype. The chain has TRBV25-1 and TRBJ2-7, with D possibly being TRBD1 or TRBD2 (5 bases each). There are 12 residues in the CDR3. Germline CDR1 reads MGHDK; CDR2 reads SYGVNS. The germline V and J ends were trimmed by 6 bases and 8 bases, with 14 bases remaining between them. CDR3 coding DNA: TGTGCCAGCAGACAATCACCGGGACAGCAGTACTTC. Protein sequence: CASRQSPGQQYF.

The rearrangement links TRBV5-6 to TRBJ1-1; D is unclear. The V and J ends lost 0 bases and 6 bases respectively, with 3 bases between them. The length of the CDR3 is 11 residues. Per the germline V gene, CDR1 is SGHDT and CDR2 is YYEEEE. DNA of the CDR3: TGTGCCAGCAGCTTGGGACCTGAAGCTTTCTTT. This translates into CASSLGPEAFF.

This clonotype was observed once. The chain joins TRBV18 to TRBJ2-7; D assignment may be TRBD1 or TRBD2 (5 bases each). The CDR3 runs 14 residues. Germline assignment: CDR1 KGHSH and CDR2 LQKENI. The ends were cut back, 1 base at V and 0 bases at J, with 7 bases in the middle. The CDR3, as DNA: TGTGCCAGCTCACCACGGGACGGCTCCTACGAGCAGTACTTC. Protein sequence: CASSPRDGSYEQYF. Full variable domain (rest looked up from reference TRBV18 and TRBJ2-7): NAGVMQNPRHLVRRRGQEARLRCSPMKGHSHVYWYRQLPEEGLKFMVYLQKENIIDESGMPKERFSAEFPKEGPSILRIQQVVRGDSAAYFCASSPRDGSYEQYFGPGTRLTVT.

The chain couples TRBV14 to TRBJ1-6; D gene uncertain. V lost 3 bases and J lost 4, with 4 bases in between. The CDR3 length is 13 residues. Germline V gene sequence: CDR1 SGHDN, CDR2 FVKESK. The CDR3 protein is CASSQVYNSPLHF. The CDR3 DNA sequence: TGTGCCAGCAGCCAGGTTTATAATTCACCCCTCCACTTT.

This clonotype has just a few counts. The chain has TRBV18 and TRBJ1-1, with TRBD1 matching over 8 bases. CDR1 and CDR2 from the germline V gene are KGHSH and LQKENI. CDR3 length: 15 amino acids. V lost 3 bases to trimming and J lost 1 base; unmatched junction nucleotides: 4. CDR3 sequence reads: CASSPRDRRNTEAFF. The DNA of the CDR3 is TGTGCCAGCTCACCCCGGGACAGGAGGAACACTGAAGCTTTCTTT.

V and J are TRBV30 and TRBJ1-3; D unclear. Germline CDR1 reads GTSNPN; CDR2 reads SVGIG (reference sequence). The CDR3 has 14 residues. Trimming shortened V by 3 bases and J by 0 bases, and 9 bases separated the two germline ends. Here the CDR3 reads CAWSGTVSGNTIYF. The CDR3 DNA reads TGTGCCTGGAGCGGCACAGTCTCTGGAAACACCATATATTTT. Drawing the rest from reference TRBV30 and TRBJ1-3, the complete variable domain is SQTIHQWPATLVQPVGSPLSLECTVEGTSNPNLYWYRQAAGRGLQLLFYSVGIGQISSEVPQNLSASRPQDRQFILSSKKLLLSDSGFYLCAWSGTVSGNTIYFGEGSWLTVV.